The T cell receptor beta chain under discussion was sequenced for a study of Ad26.COV2.S vaccination and SARS-CoV-2 variants. Background on the study: The trial was COV1001 and the donor's arm was Ad26.COV2.S.

The CDR3 contains 17 residues. Germline V CDR1 and CDR2: SGHTA, FQGNSA. V lost 5 bases to trimming and J lost 1 base; unmatched junction nucleotides: 7. Indicated treatment: over 15 received Ad26.COV2.S at low or high dose, single or two shots; five or six received placebo; per-sample allocation not given. Day 63 after the first injection of vaccine or placebo was the sampling time. An Ad26 vector expressing Wuhan-strain SARS-CoV-2 spike constituted the vaccine. Assay: immunoSEQ multiplex PCR; the TCRdb copy retains only in-frame clones and omits some. The sample lists 350,000 to 500,000 clones; roughly 91% were seen once.

The gene calls are TRBV7-2 and TRBJ2-3, with 12 bases aligning to TRBD2. The sequence was obtained from a person aged 18-60 years who received the Ad26.COV2.S COVID-19 vaccine or a placebo. The sample was peripheral blood, taken in a trial of Ad26.COV2.S vaccine versus placebo. The CDR3 loop reads CASSRRLAGVGTDTQYF. The CDR3 DNA sequence: TGTGCCAGCAGCCGCAGACTAGCGGGAGTAGGCACAGATACGCAGTATTTT.